The sequence of this TCR beta chain was determined in a study of T cells after yellow fever vaccination. Findings and caveats of the study: Although the secondary response was weaker, it peaked faster, at day 5 versus 15. Subsequent to the booster, the majority of primary-vaccination clones reappeared (around 96% CD4, approximately 85% CD8).

The V and J ends lost 7 bases and 1 base respectively, with 9 bases between them. Germline CDR1 and CDR2: SQVTM and ANQGSEA. CDR3 length: 12 amino acids. TCRdb re-derived calls from the 5' RACE reads in MiXCR, one entry per CDR3 protein. The sample shows 350,000 to 450,000 distinct CDR3 sequences, around 6.5% of them seen only once. The sample holds many counts of this clonotype. The antigen is unknown. The chain couples TRBV29-1 to TRBJ2-3; D gene uncertain. The sample in question was PBMCs, obtained 5 days after the yellow fever booster vaccination. This sequence was found in a man aged 25-45 years who received the YFV17D yellow fever vaccine. Here the CDR3 reads CSAHRGTDTQYF. The CDR3 DNA reads as TGCAGCGCACACCGGGGCACAGATACGCAGTATTTT.